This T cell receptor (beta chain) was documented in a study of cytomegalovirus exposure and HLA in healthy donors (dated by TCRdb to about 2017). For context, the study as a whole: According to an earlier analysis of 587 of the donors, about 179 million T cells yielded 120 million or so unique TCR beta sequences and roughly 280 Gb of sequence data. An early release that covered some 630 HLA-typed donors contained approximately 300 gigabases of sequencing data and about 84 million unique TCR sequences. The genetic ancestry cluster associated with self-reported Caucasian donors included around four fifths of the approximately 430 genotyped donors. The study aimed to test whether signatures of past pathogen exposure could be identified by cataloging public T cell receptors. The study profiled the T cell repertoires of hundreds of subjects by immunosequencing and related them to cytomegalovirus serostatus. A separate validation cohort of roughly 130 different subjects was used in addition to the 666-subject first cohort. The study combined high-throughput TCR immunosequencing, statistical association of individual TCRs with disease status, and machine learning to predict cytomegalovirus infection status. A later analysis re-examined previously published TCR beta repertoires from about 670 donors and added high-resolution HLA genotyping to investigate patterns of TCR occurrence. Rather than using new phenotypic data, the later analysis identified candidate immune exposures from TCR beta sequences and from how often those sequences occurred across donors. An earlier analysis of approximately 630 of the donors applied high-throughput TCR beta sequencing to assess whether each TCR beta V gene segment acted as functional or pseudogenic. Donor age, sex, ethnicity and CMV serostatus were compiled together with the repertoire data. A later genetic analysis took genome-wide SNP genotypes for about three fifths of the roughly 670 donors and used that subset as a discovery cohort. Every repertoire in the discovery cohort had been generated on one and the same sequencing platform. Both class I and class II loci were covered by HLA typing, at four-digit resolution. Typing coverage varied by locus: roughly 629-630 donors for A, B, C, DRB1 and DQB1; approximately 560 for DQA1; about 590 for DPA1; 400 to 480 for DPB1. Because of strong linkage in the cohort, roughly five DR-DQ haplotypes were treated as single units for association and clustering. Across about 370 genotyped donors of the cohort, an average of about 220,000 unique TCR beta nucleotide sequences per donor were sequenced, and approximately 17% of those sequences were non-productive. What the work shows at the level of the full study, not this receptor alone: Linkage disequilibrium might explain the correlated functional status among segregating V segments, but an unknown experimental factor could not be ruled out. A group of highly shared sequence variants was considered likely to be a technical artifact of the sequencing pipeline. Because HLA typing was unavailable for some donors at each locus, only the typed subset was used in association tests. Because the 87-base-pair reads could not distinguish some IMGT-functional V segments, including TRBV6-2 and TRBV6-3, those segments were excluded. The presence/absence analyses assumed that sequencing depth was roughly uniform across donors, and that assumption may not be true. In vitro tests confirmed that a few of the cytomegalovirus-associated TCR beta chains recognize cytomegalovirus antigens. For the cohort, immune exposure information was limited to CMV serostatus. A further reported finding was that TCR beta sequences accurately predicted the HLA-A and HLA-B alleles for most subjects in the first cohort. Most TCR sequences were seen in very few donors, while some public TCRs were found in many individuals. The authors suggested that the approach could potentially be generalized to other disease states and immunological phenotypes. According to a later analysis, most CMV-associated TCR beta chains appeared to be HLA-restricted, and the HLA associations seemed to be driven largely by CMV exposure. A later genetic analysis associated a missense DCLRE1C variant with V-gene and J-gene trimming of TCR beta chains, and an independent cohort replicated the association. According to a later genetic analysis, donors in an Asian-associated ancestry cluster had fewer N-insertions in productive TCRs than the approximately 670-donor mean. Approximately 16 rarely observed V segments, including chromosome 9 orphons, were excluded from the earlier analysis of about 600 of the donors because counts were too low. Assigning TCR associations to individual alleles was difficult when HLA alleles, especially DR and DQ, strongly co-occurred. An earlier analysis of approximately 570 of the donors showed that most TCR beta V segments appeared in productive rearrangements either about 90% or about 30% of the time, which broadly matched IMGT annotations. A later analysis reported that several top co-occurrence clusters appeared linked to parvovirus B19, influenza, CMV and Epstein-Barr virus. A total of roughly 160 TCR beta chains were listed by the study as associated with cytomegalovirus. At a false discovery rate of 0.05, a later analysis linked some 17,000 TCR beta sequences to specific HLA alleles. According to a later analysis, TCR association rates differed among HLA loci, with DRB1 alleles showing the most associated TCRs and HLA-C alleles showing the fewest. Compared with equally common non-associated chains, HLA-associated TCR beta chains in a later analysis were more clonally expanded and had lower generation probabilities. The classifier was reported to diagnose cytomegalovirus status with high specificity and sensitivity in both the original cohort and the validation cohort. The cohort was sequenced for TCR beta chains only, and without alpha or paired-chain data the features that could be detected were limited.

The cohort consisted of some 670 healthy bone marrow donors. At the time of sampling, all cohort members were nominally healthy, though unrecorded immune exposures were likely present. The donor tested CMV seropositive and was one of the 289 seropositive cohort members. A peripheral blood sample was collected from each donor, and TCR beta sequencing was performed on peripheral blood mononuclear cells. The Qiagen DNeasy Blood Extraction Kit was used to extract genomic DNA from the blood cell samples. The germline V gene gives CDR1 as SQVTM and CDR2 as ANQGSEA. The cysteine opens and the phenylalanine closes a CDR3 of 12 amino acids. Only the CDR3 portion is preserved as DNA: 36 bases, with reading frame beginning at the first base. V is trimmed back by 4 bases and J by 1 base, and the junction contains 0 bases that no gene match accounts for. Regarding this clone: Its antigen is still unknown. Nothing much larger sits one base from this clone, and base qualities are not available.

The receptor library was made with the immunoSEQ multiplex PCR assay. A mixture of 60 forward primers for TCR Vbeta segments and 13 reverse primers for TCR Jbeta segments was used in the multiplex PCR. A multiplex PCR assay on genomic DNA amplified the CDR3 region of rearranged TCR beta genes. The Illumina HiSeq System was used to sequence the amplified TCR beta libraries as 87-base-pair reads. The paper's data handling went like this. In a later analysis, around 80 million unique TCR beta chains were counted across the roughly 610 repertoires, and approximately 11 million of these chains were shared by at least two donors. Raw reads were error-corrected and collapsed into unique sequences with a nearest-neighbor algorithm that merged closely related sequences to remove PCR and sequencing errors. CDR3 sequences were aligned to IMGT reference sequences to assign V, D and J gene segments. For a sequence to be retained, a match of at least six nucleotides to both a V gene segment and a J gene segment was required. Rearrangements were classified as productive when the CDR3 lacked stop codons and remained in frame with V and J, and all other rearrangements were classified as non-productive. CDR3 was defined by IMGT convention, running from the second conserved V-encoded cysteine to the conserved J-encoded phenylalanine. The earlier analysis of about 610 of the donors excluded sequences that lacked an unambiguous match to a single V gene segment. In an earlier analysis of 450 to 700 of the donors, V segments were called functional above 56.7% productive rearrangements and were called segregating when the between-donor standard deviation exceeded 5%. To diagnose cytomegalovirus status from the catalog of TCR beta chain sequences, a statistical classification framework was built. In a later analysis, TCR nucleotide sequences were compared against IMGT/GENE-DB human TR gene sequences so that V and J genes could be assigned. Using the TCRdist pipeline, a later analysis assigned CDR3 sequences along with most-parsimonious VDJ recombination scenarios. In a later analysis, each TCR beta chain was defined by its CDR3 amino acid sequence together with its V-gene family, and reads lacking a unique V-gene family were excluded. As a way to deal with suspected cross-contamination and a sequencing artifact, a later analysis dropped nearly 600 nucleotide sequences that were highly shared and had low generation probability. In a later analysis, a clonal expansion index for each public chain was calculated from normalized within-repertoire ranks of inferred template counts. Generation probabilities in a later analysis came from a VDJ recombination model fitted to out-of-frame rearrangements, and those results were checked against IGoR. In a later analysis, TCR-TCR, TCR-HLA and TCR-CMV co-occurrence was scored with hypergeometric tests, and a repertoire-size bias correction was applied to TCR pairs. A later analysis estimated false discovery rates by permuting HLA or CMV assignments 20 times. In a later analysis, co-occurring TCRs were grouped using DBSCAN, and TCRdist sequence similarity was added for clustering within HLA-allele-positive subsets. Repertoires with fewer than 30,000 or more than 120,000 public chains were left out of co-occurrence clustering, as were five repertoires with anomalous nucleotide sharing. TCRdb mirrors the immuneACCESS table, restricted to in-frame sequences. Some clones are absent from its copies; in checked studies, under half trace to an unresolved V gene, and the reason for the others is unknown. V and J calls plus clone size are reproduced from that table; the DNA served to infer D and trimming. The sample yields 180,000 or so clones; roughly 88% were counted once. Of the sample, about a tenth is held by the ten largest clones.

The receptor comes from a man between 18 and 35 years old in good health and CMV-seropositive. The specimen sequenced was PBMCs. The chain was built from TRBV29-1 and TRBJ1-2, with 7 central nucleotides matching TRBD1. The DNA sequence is TGCAGCGTTGCAGGGGGTAACTATGGCTACACCTTC. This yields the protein CSVAGGNYGYTF. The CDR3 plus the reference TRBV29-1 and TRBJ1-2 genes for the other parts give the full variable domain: SAVISQKPSRDICQRGTSLTIQCQVDSQVTMMFWYRQQPGQSLTLIATANQGSEATYESGFVIDKFPISRPNLTFSTLTVSNMSPEDSSIYLCSVAGGNYGYTFGSGTRLTVV.